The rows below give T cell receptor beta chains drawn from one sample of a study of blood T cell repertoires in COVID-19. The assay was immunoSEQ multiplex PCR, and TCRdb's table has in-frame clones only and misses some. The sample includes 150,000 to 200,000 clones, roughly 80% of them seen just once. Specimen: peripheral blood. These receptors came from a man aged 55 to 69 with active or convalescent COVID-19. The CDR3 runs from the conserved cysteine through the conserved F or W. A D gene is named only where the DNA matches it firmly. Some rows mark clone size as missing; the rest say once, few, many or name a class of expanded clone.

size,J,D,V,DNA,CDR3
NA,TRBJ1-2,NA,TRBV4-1,TGCGCCAGCAGCCAAATCGCAGGCTCCTATGGCTACACCTTC,CASSQIAGSYGYTF
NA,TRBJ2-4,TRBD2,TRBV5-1,TGCGCCAGCAGCCTCGGGACTAGCGGGGGAATAGCCAAAAACATTCAGTACTTC,CASSLGTSGGIAKNIQYF
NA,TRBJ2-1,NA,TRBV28,TGTGCCAGCAGCCCCCTTAGCGGAGGTGCTCCCAATGAGCAGTTCTTC,CASSPLSGGAPNEQFF
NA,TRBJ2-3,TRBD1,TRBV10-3,TGTGCCATCAGTAGGACAGGGGAAGAATACGATACGCAGTATTTT,CAISRTGEEYDTQYF
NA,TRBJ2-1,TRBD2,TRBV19,TGTGCCAGTAAAGTGCGGGAGCAAACTTACAATGAGCAGTTCTTC,CASKVREQTYNEQFF
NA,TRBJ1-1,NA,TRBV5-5,TGTGCCAGCAGCGTGCTTGCGGGGAACACTGAAGCTTTCTTT,CASSVLAGNTEAFF
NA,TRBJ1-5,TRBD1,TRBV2,TGTGCCAGCAGCGCAACAGGGGCAGATCAGCCCCAGCATTTT,CASSATGADQPQHF
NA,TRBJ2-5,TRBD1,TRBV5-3,TGTGCCAGAAGCTTGTTCGACAGGGAGCAAGAGACCCAGTACTTC,CARSLFDREQETQYF
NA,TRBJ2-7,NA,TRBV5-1,TGCGCCAGCAGCCCTGGGTCAGGGGCGCCCGGAGTGCAGTACTTC,CASSPGSGAPGVQYF
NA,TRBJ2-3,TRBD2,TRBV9,TGTGCCAGCACCGGACTAGCGGGGGGATGGGATACGCAGTATTTT,CASTGLAGGWDTQYF
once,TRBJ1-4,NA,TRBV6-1,TGTGCCAGCAGTGTCCGGCCGGGTACAACTAATGAAAAACTGTTTTTT,CASSVRPGTTNEKLFF
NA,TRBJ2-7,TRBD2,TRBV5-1,TGCGCCAGCAGCTTGGGGACTAGTCCGATCGGCGAGCAGTACTTC,CASSLGTSPIGEQYF
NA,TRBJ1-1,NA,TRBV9,TGTGCCAGCAGCACGACTCCGGGGACTGAAGCTTTCTTT,CASSTTPGTEAFF
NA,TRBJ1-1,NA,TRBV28,TGTGCCAGCAGCCATCCTGACAGGAGGAACACTGAAGCTTTCTTT,CASSHPDRRNTEAFF
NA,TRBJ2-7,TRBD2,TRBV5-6,TGTGCCAGCAGCTTGGTGGCGAGCGGGAGTCCTCCCTACGAGCAGTACTTC,CASSLVASGSPPYEQYF
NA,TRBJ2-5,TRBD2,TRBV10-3,TGTGCCATCAGTGAGCAGACTAGCGGCCAAGAGACCCAGTACTTC,CAISEQTSGQETQYF
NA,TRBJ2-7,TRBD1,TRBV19,TGTGCCAGTAGTATAGAGTATGGGACAGGGGGCTACGAGCAGTACTTC,CASSIEYGTGGYEQYF
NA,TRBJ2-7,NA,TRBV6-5,TGTGCCAGCAGGGGCTCGGGGGAGCAGTACTTC,CASRGSGEQYF
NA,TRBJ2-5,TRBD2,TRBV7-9,TGTGCCAGCAGCCTGCCCTCTTCGCTAGCGGGAGACCAAGAGACCCAGTACTTC,CASSLPSSLAGDQETQYF
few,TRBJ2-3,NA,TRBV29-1,TGCAGCGTTAATGACAGGGGAGGGACAGATACGCAGTATTTT,CSVNDRGGTDTQYF
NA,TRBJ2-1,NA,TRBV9,TGTGCCAGCAGCGGCGGCACAAACTACAATGAGCAGTTCTTC,CASSGGTNYNEQFF
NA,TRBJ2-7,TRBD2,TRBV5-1,TGCGCCAGCAGCCCCGGACTAGCGGGAATCTACGAGCAGTACTTC,CASSPGLAGIYEQYF
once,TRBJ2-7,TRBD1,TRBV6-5,TGTGCCAGCACCCAGACAGGGAACCACGAGCAGTACTTC,CASTQTGNHEQYF
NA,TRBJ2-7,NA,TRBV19,TGTGCCAGTAGTATAGATCTGACGGGGGACGAGCAGTACTTC,CASSIDLTGDEQYF
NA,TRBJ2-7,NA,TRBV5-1,TGCGCCAGCTCTGGGCCCCATCTAGGGGAGGCCGTTTACGAGCAGTACTTC,CASSGPHLGEAVYEQYF